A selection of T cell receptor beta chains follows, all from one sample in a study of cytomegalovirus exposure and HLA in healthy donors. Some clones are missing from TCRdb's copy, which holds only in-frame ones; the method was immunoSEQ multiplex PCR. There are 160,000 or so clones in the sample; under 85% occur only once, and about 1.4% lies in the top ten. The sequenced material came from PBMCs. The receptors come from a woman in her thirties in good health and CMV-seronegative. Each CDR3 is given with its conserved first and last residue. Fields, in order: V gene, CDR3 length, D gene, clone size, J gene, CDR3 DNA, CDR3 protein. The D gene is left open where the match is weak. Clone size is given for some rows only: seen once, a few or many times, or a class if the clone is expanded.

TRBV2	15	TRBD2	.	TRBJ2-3	TGTGCCAGCAGTGATTTGCGGGGGAGGACAGATACGCAGTATTTT	CASSDLRGRTDTQYF
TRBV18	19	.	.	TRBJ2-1	TGTGCCAGCTCACCCCTCGGGGGTTCCGGGACAGCCGTCGGAACTGAGCAGTTCTTC	CASSPLGGSGTAVGTEQFF
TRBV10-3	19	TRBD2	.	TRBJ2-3	TGTGCCATCAGTGAGAGAGAACCGGGACTAGCGGGGGGGCAAGATACGCAGTATTTT	CAISEREPGLAGGQDTQYF
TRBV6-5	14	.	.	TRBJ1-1	TGTGCCAGCAGTTACCCTGGCCTGGGCGCTGAAGCTTTCTTT	CASSYPGLGAEAFF
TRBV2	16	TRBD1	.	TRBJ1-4	TGTGCCAGCAGACCAACGGGACAGGGAAGAAATGAAAAACTGTTTTTT	CASRPTGQGRNEKLFF
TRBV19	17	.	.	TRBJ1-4	TGTGCCAGTAGTGTTATTTTGGCCGCTGCAACTAATGAAAAACTGTTTTTT	CASSVILAAATNEKLFF
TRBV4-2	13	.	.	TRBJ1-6	TGTGCCAGCAGCCATGCTGGAGATTCACCCCTCCACTTT	CASSHAGDSPLHF
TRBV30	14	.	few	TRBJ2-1	TGTGCCTGGAAGAACTCGGGGGCCTACAATGAGCAGTTCTTC	CAWKNSGAYNEQFF
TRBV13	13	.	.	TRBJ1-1	TGTGCCAGCAGTTGGGGGCTTAACACTGAAGCTTTCTTT	CASSWGLNTEAFF
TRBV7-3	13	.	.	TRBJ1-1	TGTGCCAGCAGACTTACAGCGAACACTGAAGCTTTCTTT	CASRLTANTEAFF